The subject of this entry is one T cell receptor beta chain. The sample originates from a study of blood T cell repertoires in COVID-19. Germline loops: CDR1 DFQATT, CDR2 SNEGSKA (reference sequence). The CDR3 spans 9 residues. The germline V and J ends were trimmed by 6 bases and 7 bases, with 4 bases remaining between them. Libraries were prepared by immunoSEQ multiplex PCR; TCRdb keeps only in-frame clonotypes and omits some of them. The sample lists more than 300,000 clones, more than 70% occurring once. The receptor's source is a woman younger than 45 with COVID-19, enrolled during active disease. The sample was peripheral blood. The chain recombines TRBV20-1 with TRBJ2-1; unclear D gene. The CDR3 DNA reads as TGCAGTGCCACAAATGAGCAGTTCTTC. Its translation is CSATNEQFF.